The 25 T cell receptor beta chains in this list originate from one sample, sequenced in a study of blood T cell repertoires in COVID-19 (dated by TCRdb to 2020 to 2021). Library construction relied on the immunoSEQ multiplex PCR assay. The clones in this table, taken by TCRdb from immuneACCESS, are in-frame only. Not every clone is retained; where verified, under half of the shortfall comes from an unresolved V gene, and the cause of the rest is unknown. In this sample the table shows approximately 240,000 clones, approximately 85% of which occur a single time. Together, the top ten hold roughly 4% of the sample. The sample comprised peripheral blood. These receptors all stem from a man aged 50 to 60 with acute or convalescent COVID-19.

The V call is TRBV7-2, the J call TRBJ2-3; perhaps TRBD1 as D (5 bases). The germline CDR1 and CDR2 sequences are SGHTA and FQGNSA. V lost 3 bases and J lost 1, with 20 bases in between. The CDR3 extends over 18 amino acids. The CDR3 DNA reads TGTGCCAGCAGCTTCACACTCGGGCAGGGAATAGGCACAGATACGCAGTATTTT. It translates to CASSFTLGQGIGTDTQYF. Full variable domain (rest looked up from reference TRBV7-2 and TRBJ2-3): GAGVSQSPSNKVTEKGKDVELRCDPISGHTALYWYRQSLGQGLEFLIYFQGNSAPDKSGLPSDRFSAERTGGSVSTLTIQRTQQEDSAVYLCASSFTLGQGIGTDTQYFGPGTRLTVL.

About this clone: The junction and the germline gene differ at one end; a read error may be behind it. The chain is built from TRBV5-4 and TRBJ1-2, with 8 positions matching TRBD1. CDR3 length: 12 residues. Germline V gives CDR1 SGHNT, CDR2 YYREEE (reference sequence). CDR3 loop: CASSLVPGGEAF. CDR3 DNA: TGTGCCAGCAGCTTGGTGCCAGGGGGCGAGGCCTTC.

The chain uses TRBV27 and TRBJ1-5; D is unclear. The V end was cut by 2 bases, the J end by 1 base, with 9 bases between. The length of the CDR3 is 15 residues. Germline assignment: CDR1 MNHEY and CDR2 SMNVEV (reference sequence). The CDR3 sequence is CASSLRVGSNQPQHF. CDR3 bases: TGTGCCAGCAGTTTACGGGTCGGGAGCAATCAGCCCCAGCATTTT.

In DNA, the CDR3 is TGTGCAAGTCGCTTCGGGGCGGGGCCCGAGAAAAATGAGCAGTTCTTC. Its translation is CASRFGAGPEKNEQFF. The chain uses TRBV12-2 and TRBJ2-1; whether TRBD2, the table's D call, matches the DNA was not checked. TRBV12-2 is given as a pseudogene. The CDR3 contains 16 residues.

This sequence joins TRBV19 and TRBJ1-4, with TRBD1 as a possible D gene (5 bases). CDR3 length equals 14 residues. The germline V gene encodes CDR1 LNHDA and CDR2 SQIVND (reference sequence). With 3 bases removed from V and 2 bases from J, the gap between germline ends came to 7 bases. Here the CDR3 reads CASSIGGTNEKLFF. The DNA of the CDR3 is TGTGCCAGTAGTATCGGGGGGACTAATGAAAAACTGTTTTTT.

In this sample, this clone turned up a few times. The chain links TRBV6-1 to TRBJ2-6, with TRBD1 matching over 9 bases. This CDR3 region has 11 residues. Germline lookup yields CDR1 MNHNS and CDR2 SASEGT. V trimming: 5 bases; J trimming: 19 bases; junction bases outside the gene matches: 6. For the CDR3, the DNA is TGTGCCAGCAGTACCGGACAGGGGAAAACTTTC. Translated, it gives CASSTGQGKTF.

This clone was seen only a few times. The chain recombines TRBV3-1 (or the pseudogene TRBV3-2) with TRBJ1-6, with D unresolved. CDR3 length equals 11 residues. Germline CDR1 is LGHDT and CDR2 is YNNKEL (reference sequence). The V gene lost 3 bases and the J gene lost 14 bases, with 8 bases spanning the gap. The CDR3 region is CASSQRGTLHF. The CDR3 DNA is TGTGCCAGCAGCCAGCGGGGAACCCTCCACTTT.

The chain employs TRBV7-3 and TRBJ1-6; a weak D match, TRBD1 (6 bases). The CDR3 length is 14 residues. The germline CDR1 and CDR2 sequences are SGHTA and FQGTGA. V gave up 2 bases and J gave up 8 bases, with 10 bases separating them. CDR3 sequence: CASSLQGMDSPLHF. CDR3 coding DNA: TGTGCCAGCAGCTTACAGGGGATGGATTCACCCCTCCACTTT.

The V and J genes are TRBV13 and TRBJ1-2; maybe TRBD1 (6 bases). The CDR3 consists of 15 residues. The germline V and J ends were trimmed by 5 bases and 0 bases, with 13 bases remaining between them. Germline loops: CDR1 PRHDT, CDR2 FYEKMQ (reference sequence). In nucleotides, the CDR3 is TGTGCCAGCAGCGCCAGGACAGCAGCTAACTATGGCTACACCTTC. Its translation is CASSARTAANYGYTF. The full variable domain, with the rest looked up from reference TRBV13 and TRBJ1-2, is AAGVIQSPRHLIKEKRETATLKCYPIPRHDTVYWYQQGPGQDPQFLISFYEKMQSDKGSIPDRFSAQQFSDYHSELNMSSLELGDSALYFCASSARTAANYGYTFGSGTRLTVV.

CDR3 loop: CASGAGDKHNEQFF. In DNA, the CDR3 is TGTGCTAGTGGGGCGGGGGACAAGCACAATGAGCAGTTCTTC. The rearrangement links TRBV12-5 to TRBJ2-1; a possible D gene is TRBD2 (7 bases). V lost 6 bases, J lost 5 bases, and 14 bases lay in between. The V gene's germline CDR1 is LGHNT and CDR2 FRNRAP. This CDR3 is 14 amino acids long.

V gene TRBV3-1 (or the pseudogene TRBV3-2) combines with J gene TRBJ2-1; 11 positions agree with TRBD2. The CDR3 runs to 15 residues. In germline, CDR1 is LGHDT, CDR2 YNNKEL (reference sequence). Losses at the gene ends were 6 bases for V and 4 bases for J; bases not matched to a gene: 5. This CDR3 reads CASRPTSGSYNEQFF. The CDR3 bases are TGTGCCAGCAGACCTACTAGCGGGAGTTACAATGAGCAGTTCTTC.

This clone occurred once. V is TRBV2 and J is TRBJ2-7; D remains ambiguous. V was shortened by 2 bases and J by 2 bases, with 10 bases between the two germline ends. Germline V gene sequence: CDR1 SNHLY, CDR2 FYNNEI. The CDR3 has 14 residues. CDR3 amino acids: CASSEQVITYEQYF. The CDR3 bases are TGTGCCAGCAGTGAACAGGTCATTACCTACGAGCAGTACTTC. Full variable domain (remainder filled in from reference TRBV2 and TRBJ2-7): EPEVTQTPSHQVTQMGQEVILRCVPISNHLYFYWYRQILGQKVEFLVSFYNNEISEKSEIFDDQFSVERPDGSNFTLKIRSTKLEDSAMYFCASSEQVITYEQYFGPGTRLTVT.

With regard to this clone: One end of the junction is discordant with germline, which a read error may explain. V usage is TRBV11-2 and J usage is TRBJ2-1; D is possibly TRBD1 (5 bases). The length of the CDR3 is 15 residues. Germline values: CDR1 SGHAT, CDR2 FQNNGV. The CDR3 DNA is TGTACCAGCAGCTTAGCTGCAGGGCGGATCAATGAGCAGTTCTTC. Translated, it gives CTSSLAAGRINEQFF.

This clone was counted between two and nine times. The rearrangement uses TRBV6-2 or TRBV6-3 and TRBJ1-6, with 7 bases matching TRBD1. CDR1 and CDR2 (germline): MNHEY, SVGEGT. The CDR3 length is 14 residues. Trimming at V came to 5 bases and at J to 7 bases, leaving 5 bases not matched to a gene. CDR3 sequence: CASSPGQWNSPLHF. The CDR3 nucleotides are TGTGCCAGCAGTCCGGGACAGTGGAATTCACCCCTCCACTTT.

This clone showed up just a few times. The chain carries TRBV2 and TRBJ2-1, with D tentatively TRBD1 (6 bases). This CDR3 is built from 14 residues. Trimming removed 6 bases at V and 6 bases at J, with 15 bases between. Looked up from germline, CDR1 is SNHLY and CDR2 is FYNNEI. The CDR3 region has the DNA TGTGCCAGCAGGGCGACAGGTCCATCCAATGAGCAGTTCTTC. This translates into CASRATGPSNEQFF.

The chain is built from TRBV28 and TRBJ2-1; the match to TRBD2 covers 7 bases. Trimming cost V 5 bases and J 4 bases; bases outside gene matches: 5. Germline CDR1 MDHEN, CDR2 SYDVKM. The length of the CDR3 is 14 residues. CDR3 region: CASSGGSRYNEQFF. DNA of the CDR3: TGTGCCAGCAGTGGCGGGAGCCGGTACAATGAGCAGTTCTTC.

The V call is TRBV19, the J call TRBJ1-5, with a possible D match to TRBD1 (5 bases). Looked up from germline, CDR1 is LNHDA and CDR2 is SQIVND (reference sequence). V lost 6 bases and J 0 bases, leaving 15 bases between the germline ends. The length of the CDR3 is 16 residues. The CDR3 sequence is CASSRTFYLSNQPQHF. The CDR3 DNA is TGTGCCAGTAGCCGGACATTCTACCTTAGCAATCAGCCCCAGCATTTT.

This chain's CDR3 is CASSPTTTGGYTF. DNA for the CDR3: TGTGCCAGCAGTCCCACCACCACGGGGGGCTACACCTTC. V and J are TRBV7-2 and TRBJ1-2; D unresolved. The germline V and J ends were trimmed by 6 bases and 8 bases, with 16 bases remaining between them. The CDR3 extends over 13 amino acids. Germline CDR1 is SGHTA and CDR2 is FQGNSA.

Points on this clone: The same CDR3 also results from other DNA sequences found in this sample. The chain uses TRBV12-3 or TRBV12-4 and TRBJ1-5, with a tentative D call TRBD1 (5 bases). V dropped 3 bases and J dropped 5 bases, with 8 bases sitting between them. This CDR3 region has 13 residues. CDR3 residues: CASSLGGDQPQHF. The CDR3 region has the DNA TGTGCCAGCAGTTTGGGAGGGGATCAGCCCCAGCATTTT.

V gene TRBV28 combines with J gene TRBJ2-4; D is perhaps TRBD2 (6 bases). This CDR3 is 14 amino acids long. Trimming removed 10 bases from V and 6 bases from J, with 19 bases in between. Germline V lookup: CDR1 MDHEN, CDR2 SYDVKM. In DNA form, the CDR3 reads TGTGCCATTAGGGGAGGAAGGAGGGGAAACATTCAGTACTTC. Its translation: CAIRGGRRGNIQYF. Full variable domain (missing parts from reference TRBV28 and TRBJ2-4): DVKVTQSSRYLVKRTGEKVFLECVQDMDHENMFWYRQDPGLGLRLIYFSYDVKMKEKGDIPEGYSVSREKKERFSLILESASTNQTSMYLCAIRGGRRGNIQYFGAGTRLSVL.

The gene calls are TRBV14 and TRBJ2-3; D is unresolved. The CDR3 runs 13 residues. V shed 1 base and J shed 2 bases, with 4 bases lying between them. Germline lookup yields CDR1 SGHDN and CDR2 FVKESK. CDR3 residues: CASSQVNTDTQYF. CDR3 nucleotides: TGTGCCAGCAGCCAAGTTAACACAGATACGCAGTATTTT. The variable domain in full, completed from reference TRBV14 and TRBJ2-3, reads EAGVTQFPSHSVIEKGQTVTLRCDPISGHDNLYWYRRVMGKEIKFLLHFVKESKQDESGMPNNRFLAERTGGTYSTLKVQPAELEDSGVYFCASSQVNTDTQYFGPGTRLTVL.

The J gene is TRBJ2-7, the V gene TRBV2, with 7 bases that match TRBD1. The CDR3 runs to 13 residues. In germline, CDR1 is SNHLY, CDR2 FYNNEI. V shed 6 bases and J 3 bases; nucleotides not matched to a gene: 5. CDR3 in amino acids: CASRVDRDYEQYF. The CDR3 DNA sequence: TGTGCCAGCAGGGTAGACAGGGACTACGAGCAGTACTTC.

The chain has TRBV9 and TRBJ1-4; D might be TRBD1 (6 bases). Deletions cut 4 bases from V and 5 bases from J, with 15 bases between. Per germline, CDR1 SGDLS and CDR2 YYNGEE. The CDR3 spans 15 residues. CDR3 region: CASSHGGAGNEKLFF. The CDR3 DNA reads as TGTGCCAGCAGCCACGGGGGGGCAGGGAATGAAAAACTGTTTTTT. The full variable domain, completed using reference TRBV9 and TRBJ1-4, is DSGVTQTPKHLITATGQRVTLRCSPRSGDLSVYWYQQSLDQGLQFLIQYYNGEERAKGNILERFSAQQFPDLHSELNLSSLELGDSALYFCASSHGGAGNEKLFFGSGTQLSVL.

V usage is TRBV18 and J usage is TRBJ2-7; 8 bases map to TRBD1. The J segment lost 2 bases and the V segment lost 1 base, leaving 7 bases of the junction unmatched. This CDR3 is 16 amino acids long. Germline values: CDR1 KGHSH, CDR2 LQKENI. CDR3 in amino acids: CASSPLRTGPTYEQYF. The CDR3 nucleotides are TGTGCCAGCTCACCACTCCGGACAGGGCCAACCTACGAGCAGTACTTC.

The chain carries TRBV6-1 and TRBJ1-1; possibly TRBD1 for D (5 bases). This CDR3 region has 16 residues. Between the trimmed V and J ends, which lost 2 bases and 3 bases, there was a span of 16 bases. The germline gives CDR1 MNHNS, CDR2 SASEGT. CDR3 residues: CASSEWGRVRDTEAFF. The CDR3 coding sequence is TGTGCCAGCAGTGAATGGGGCAGGGTAAGGGACACTGAAGCTTTCTTT.